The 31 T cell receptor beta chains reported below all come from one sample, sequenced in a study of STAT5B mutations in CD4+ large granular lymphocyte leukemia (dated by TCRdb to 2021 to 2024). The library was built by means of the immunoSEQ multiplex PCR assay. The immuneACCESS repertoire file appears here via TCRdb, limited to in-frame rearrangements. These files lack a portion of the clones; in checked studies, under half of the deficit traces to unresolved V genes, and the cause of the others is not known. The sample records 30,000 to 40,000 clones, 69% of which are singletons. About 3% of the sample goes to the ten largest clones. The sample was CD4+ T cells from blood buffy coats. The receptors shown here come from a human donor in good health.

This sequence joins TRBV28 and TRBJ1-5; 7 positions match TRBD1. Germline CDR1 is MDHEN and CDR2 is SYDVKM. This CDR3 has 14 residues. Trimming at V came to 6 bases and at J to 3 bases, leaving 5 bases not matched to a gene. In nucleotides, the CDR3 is TGTGCCAGCAGGCCGGGACAGACCAATCAGCCCCAGCATTTT. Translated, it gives CASRPGQTNQPQHF.

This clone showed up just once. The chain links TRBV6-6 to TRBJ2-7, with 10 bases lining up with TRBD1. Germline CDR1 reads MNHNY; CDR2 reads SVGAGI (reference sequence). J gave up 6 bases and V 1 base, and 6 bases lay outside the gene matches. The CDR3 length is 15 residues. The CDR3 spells CASSYLPDRGAEQYF. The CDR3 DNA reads TGTGCCAGCAGTTACTTACCGGACAGGGGGGCCGAGCAGTACTTC.

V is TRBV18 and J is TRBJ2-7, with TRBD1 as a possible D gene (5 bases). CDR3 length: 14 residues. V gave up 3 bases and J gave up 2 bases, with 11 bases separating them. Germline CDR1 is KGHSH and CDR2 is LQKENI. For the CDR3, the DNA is TGTGCCAGCTCACCTCTAGGCAGGGCCTACGAGCAGTACTTC. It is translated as CASSPLGRAYEQYF.

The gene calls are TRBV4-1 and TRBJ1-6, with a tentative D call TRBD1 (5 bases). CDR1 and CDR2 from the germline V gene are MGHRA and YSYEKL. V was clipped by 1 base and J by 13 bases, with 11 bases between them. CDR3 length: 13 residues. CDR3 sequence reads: CASSQGGGGPLHF. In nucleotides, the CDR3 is TGCGCCAGCAGCCAAGGGGGCGGCGGGCCCCTCCACTTT.

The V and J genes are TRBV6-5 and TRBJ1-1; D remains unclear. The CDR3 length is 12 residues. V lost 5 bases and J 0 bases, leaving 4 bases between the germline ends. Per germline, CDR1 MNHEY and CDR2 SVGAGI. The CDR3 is CASSTVNTEAFF. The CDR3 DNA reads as TGTGCCAGCAGTACCGTGAACACTGAAGCTTTCTTT.

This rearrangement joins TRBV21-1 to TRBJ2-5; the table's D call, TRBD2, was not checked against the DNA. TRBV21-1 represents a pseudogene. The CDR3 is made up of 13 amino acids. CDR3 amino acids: CASSKGRPETQYF. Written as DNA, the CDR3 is TGTGCCAGCAGCAAGGGGAGGCCAGAGACCCAGTACTTC.

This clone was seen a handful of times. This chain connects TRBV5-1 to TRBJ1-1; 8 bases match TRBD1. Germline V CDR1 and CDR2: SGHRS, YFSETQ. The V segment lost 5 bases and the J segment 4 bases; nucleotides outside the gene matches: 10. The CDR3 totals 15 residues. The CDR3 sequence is CASRRQGMSSTEAFF. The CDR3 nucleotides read TGCGCCAGCAGAAGACAGGGGATGTCTAGCACTGAAGCTTTCTTT.

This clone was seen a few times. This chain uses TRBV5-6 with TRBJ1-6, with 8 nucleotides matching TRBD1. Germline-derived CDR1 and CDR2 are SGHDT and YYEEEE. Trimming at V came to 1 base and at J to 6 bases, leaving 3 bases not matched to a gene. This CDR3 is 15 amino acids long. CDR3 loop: CASSLTDRGNSPLHF. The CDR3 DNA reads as TGTGCCAGCAGCTTGACCGACAGGGGTAATTCACCCCTCCACTTT.

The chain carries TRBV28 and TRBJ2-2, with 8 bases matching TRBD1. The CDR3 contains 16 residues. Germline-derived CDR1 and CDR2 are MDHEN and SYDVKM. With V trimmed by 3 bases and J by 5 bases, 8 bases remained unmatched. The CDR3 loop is CASSLQGAQDTGELFF. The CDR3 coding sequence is TGTGCCAGCAGTTTGCAGGGGGCGCAGGATACCGGGGAGCTGTTTTTT.

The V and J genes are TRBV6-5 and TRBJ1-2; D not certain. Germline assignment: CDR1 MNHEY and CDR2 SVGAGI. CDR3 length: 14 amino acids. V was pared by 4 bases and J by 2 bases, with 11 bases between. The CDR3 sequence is CASSSPGINYGYTF. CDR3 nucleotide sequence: TGTGCCAGCAGTTCCCCGGGGATAAACTATGGCTACACCTTC.

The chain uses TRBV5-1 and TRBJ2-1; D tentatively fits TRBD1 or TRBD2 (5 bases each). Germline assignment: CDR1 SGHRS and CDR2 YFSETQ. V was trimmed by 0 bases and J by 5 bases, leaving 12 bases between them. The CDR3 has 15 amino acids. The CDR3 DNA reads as TGCGCCAGCAGCTTGGCCGCAGGGAGAGACAATGAGCAGTTCTTC. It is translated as CASSLAAGRDNEQFF.

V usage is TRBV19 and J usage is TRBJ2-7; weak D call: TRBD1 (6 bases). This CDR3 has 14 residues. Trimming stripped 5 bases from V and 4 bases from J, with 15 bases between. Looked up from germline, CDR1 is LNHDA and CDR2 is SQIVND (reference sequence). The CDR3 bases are TGTGCCAGTAGTCCAACAGGGTTTCGGTACGAGCAGTACTTC. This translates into CASSPTGFRYEQYF.

Written as DNA, the CDR3 is TGTGCCAGCAGTCCGACCAGACAGGGGAAATCAGATACGCAGTATTTT. This translates into CASSPTRQGKSDTQYF. The chain has TRBV28 and TRBJ2-3; 8 bases match TRBD1. V shed 5 bases and J 4 bases; nucleotides not matched to a gene: 11. This CDR3 has 16 residues. Germline loops: CDR1 MDHEN, CDR2 SYDVKM.

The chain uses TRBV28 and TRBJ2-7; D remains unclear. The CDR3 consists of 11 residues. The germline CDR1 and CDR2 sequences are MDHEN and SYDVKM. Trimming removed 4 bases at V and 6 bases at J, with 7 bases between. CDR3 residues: CASSSKREQYF. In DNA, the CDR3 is TGTGCCAGCAGTTCGAAACGCGAGCAGTACTTC.

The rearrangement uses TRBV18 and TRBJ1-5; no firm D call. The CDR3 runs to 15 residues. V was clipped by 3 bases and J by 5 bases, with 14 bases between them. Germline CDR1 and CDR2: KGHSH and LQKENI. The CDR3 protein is CASSPRLDPHQPQHF. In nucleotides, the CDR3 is TGTGCCAGCTCACCGCGTTTAGATCCCCATCAGCCCCAGCATTTT.

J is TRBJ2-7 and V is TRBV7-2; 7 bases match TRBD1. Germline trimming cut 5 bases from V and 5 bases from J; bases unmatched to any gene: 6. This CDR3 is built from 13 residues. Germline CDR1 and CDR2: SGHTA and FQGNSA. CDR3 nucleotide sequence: TGTGCCAGCAGCCCACAGGGGATCCACGAGCAGTACTTC. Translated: CASSPQGIHEQYF.

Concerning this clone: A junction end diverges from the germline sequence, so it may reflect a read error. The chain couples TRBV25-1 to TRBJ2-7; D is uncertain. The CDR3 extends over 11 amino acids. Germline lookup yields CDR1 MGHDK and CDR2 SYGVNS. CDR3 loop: CASSDVTRLDF. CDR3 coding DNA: TGTGCCAGCAGTGATGTAACCCGGTTAGATTTC.

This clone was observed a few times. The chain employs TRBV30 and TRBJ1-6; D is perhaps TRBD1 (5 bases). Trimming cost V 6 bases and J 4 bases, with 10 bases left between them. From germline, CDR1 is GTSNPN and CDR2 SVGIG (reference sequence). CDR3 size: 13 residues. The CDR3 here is CACRGEYNSPLHF. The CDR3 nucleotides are TGTGCCTGCCGAGGGGAGTATAATTCACCCCTCCACTTT.

The DNA of the CDR3 is TGTGCCAGCAGTTACTTCCAGGGATATGGCTACACCTTC. This encodes CASSYFQGYGYTF. This chain joins TRBV6-5 and TRBJ1-2; a possible D gene is TRBD1 (5 bases). Trimming shortened V by 1 base and J by 5 bases, and 8 bases separated the two germline ends. In germline, CDR1 is MNHEY, CDR2 SVGAGI. This CDR3 is 13 amino acids long.

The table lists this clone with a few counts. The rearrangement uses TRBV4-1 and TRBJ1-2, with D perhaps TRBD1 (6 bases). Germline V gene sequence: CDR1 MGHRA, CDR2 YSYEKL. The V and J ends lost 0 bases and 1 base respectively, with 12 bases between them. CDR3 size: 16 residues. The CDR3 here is CASSQENRVGNYGYTF. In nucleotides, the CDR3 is TGCGCCAGCAGCCAAGAGAACAGGGTCGGTAACTATGGCTACACCTTC.

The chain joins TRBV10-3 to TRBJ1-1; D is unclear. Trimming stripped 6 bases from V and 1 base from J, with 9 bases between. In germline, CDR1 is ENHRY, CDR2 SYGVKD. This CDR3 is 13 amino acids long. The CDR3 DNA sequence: TGTGCCATCAGCCCCACCCAGAACACTGAAGCTTTCTTT. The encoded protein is CAISPTQNTEAFF.

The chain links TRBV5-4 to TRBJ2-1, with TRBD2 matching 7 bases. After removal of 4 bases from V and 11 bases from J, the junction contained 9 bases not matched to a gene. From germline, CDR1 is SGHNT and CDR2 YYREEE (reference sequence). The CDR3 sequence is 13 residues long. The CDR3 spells CASSPLAGDQQFF. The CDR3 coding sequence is TGTGCCAGCAGCCCTCTTGCGGGGGACCAGCAGTTCTTC.

In nucleotides, the CDR3 is TGTGCCAGCAACGAAGCGGGACAGGGGGCTGAAGAGCAGTACTTC. Translation: CASNEAGQGAEEQYF. The gene calls are TRBV7-8 and TRBJ2-7; the match to TRBD1 covers 12 bases. The trim removed 7 bases at V and 7 bases at J, leaving 11 bases unmatched. This CDR3 comprises 15 residues. CDR1 and CDR2 (germline): SGHVS, FQNEAQ.

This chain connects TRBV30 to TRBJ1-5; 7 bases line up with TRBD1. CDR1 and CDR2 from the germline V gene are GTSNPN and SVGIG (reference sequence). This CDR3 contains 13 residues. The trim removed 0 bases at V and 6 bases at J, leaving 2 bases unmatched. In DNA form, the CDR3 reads TGTGCCTGGAGTGTACAGGGGAGTCAGCCCCAGCATTTT. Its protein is CAWSVQGSQPQHF.

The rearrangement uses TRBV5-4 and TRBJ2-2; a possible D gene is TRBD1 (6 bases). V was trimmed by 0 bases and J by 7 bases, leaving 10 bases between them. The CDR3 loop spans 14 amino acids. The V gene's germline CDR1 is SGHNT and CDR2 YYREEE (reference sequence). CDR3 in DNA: TGTGCCAGCAGCTTGGACAGGGCAGGCGGGGAGCTGTTTTTT. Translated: CASSLDRAGGELFF. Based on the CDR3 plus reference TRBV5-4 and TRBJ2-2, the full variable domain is ETGVTQSPTHLIKTRGQQVTLRCSSQSGHNTVSWYQQALGQGPQFIFQYYREEENGRGNFPPRFSGLQFPNYSSELNVNALELDDSALYLCASSLDRAGGELFFGEGSRLTVL.

The CDR3 nucleotides read TGTGCCAGCAGCTGGGAGCGGGGGGGCTTCAAGATAGATACGCAGTATTTT. It specifies CASSWERGGFKIDTQYF. The chain employs TRBV11-2 and TRBJ2-3; 10 nucleotides agree with TRBD2. Per the germline V gene, CDR1 is SGHAT and CDR2 is FQNNGV. This CDR3 comprises 17 residues. With 4 bases clipped from V and 5 bases from J, the junction kept 12 bases outside the gene matches.

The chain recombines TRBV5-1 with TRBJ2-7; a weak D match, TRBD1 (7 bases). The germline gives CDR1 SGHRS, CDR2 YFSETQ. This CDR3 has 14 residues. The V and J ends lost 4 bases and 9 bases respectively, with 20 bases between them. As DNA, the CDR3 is TGCGCCAGCAGCCCCAGGGGGGTCGATACGGGGCAGTACTTC. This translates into CASSPRGVDTGQYF.

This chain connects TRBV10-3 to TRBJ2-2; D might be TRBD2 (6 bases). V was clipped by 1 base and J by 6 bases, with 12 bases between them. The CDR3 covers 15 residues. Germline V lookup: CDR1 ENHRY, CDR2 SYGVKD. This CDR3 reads CAISEWGREAGELFF. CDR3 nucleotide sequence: TGTGCCATCAGTGAGTGGGGTAGGGAGGCCGGGGAGCTGTTTTTT.

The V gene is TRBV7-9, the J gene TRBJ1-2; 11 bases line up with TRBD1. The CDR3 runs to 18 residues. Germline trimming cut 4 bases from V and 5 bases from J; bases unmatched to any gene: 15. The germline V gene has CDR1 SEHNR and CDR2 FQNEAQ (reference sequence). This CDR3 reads CASSSDPGTGGPSYGYTF. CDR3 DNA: TGTGCCAGCAGCTCAGACCCGGGGACAGGGGGTCCGTCTTATGGCTACACCTTC.

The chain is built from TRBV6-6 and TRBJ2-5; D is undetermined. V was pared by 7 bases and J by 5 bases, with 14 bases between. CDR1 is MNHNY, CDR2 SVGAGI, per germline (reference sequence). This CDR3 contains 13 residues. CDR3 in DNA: TGTGCCAGCACGCAGTCCTCCCGGGAGACCCAGTACTTC. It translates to CASTQSSRETQYF.

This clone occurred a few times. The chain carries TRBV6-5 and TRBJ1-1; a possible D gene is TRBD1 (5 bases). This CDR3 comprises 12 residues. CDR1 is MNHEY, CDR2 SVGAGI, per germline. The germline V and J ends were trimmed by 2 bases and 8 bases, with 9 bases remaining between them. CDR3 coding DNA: TGTGCCAGCAGTTACCGGGGGGGGGAAGCTTTCTTT. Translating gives CASSYRGGEAFF.